The 21 T cell receptor beta chains below all came from one sample that was sequenced in a study of T cells after posttransplantation cyclophosphamide. Libraries were prepared by immunoSEQ multiplex PCR; TCRdb keeps only in-frame clonotypes and omits some of them. The repertoire yields 25,000 to 35,000 clones, none seen only once; the top ten contain about 4.4%. Sequencing was done on a sample of PBMCs. The receptors originated from a woman between 25 and 40 years old in good health and a related stem cell transplant donor.

This clone was found many times. The rearrangement uses TRBV7-9 and TRBJ1-4, with 7 bases lining up with TRBD1. After removal of 1 base from V and 8 bases from J, the junction contained 7 bases not matched to a gene. The CDR3 loop spans 15 amino acids. The germline CDR1 and CDR2 sequences are SEHNR and FQNEAQ (reference sequence). The CDR3 sequence: CASSLGPGTVEKLFF. CDR3 sequence (DNA): TGTGCCAGCAGCTTAGGGCCAGGGACAGTCGAAAAACTGTTTTTT.

This clone came up a few times. The chain uses TRBV6-2 or TRBV6-3 and TRBJ2-5, with 8 bases that match TRBD1. This CDR3 comprises 15 residues. V was pared by 7 bases and J by 2 bases, with 9 bases of the junction left unmatched. Germline-derived CDR1 and CDR2 are MNHEY and SVGEGT. CDR3 loop: CASTPGTGRQETQYF. The CDR3 nucleotides are TGTGCCAGCACCCCTGGGACAGGCAGACAAGAGACCCAGTACTTC.

This clone has at least ten counts. The chain links TRBV19 to TRBJ1-1; D not certain. Germline V lookup: CDR1 LNHDA, CDR2 SQIVND (reference sequence). Trimming shortened V by 3 bases and J by 5 bases, and 13 bases separated the two germline ends. The CDR3 is made up of 14 amino acids. The CDR3 protein is CASSMRALVTEAFF. CDR3 nucleotides: TGTGCCAGTAGTATGAGGGCCTTGGTGACTGAAGCTTTCTTT.

This clone was counted ten times or more. This chain uses TRBV4-1 with TRBJ1-5; D unclear. Trimming shortened V by 2 bases and J by 7 bases, and 6 bases separated the two germline ends. Germline CDR1 MGHRA, CDR2 YSYEKL. The length of the CDR3 is 12 residues. Here the CDR3 DNA reads TGCGCCAGCAGCCAACAAGGGCAGCCCCAGCATTTT. This codes for CASSQQGQPQHF.

This clone was counted many times. V is TRBV28 and J is TRBJ1-3, with D tentatively TRBD1 (6 bases). Germline V CDR1 and CDR2: MDHEN, SYDVKM. V was trimmed by 3 bases and J by 3 bases, leaving 15 bases between them. CDR3 length: 16 amino acids. The CDR3 protein is CASSFPTGMGGNTIYF. CDR3 nucleotides: TGTGCCAGCAGTTTTCCCACAGGGATGGGTGGAAACACCATATATTTT.

This chain connects TRBV5-6 to TRBJ2-3, with 7 positions matching TRBD1. With V trimmed by 5 bases and J by 0 bases, 12 bases remained unmatched. Germline assignment: CDR1 SGHDT and CDR2 YYEEEE. The CDR3 is 17 amino acids. CDR3 nucleotide sequence: TGTGCCAGCAGGGTGCATGGGGGACAGCCAAGCACAGATACGCAGTATTTT. It yields the protein CASRVHGGQPSTDTQYF.

This clone was counted ten times or more. V gene TRBV5-6 combines with J gene TRBJ1-1; the D gene is possibly TRBD1 (5 bases). The germline V and J ends were trimmed by 3 bases and 7 bases, with 19 bases remaining between them. The CDR3 covers 15 residues. CDR1 SGHDT and CDR2 YYEEEE come from the germline V gene. CDR3 sequence (DNA): TGTGCCAGCAGCTACTTTTTACAGGAGGAGGGTGAAGCTTTCTTT. This codes for CASSYFLQEEGEAFF.

This clone was found many times. The rearrangement joins TRBV4-3 to TRBJ1-1; D unresolved. Deletions cut 1 base from V and 5 bases from J, with 11 bases between. CDR1 and CDR2 from the germline V gene are LGHNA and YSLEER. CDR3 length: 14 residues. Written as DNA, the CDR3 is TGCGCCAGCAGCCAAGTCGGGTCGGGGACTGAAGCTTTCTTT. It translates to CASSQVGSGTEAFF.

This clone was detected many times. The chain carries TRBV30 and TRBJ1-1; D unclear. V was cut by 0 bases and J by 0 bases, with 5 bases left in between. Germline V gene lookup returns CDR1 GTSNPN and CDR2 SVGIG (reference sequence). The CDR3 length is 13 residues. This CDR3 is CAWSVQVNTEAFF. The CDR3 nucleotides read TGTGCCTGGAGTGTTCAGGTGAACACTGAAGCTTTCTTT.

This clone occurred many times. The V and J genes are TRBV6-6 and TRBJ1-1, with TRBD1 as a possible D gene (6 bases). V shed 6 bases and J shed 1 base, with 9 bases lying between them. Germline V gives CDR1 MNHNY, CDR2 SVGAGI (reference sequence). This CDR3 is built from 13 residues. The CDR3 sequence is CASREQGNTEAFF. CDR3 in DNA: TGTGCCAGCAGAGAACAGGGGAACACTGAAGCTTTCTTT.

This chain uses TRBV9 with TRBJ2-5; TRBD2 aligns across 8 bases. The J segment lost 5 bases and the V segment lost 3 bases, leaving 9 bases of the junction unmatched. Per the germline V gene, CDR1 is SGDLS and CDR2 is YYNGEE. This CDR3 comprises 15 residues. The CDR3 region is CASSGAGTRAETQYF. Written as DNA, the CDR3 is TGTGCCAGCAGCGGGGCCGGGACTAGAGCCGAGACCCAGTACTTC.

This clone was detected ten times or more. The chain employs TRBV2 and TRBJ1-5, with D possibly TRBD1 on 6 matching bases. The V gene lost 3 bases and the J gene lost 3 bases, with 24 bases spanning the gap. This CDR3 has 19 amino acids. Germline V lookup: CDR1 SNHLY, CDR2 FYNNEI. CDR3 sequence reads: CASSEGITGRGTTNQPQHF. CDR3 bases: TGTGCCAGCAGTGAGGGTATTACAGGGCGGGGGACGACCAATCAGCCCCAGCATTTT.

In its sample, this clone was seen many times. The chain links TRBV7-7 to TRBJ2-2, with 7 bases identical to TRBD1. The CDR3 spans 14 residues. Germline trimming cut 0 bases from V and 7 bases from J; bases unmatched to any gene: 2. The germline CDR1 and CDR2 sequences are SSHAT and FNYEAQ (reference sequence). CDR3 protein: CASSLAGGNGELFF. The CDR3 DNA follows: TGTGCCAGCAGCTTAGCAGGGGGCAACGGGGAGCTGTTTTTT.

This clone was counted at least ten times. The gene calls are TRBV6-5 and TRBJ2-4; the D gene is possibly TRBD2 (6 bases). Germline V lookup: CDR1 MNHEY, CDR2 SVGAGI. Between the trimmed V and J ends, which lost 8 bases and 9 bases, there was a span of 14 bases. The CDR3 is 12 residues long. CDR3 in amino acids: CASSTFGGIQYF. The CDR3 DNA follows: TGTGCCAGCTCGACCTTCGGGGGCATTCAGTACTTC.

This clone was found many times. The rearrangement uses TRBV10-3 and TRBJ2-7; TRBD1 is a possible D gene (6 bases). Trimming cost V 7 bases and J 0 bases, with 10 bases left between them. Germline CDR1 and CDR2: ENHRY and SYGVKD. The CDR3 consists of 13 residues. CDR3: CAIKTGHSYEQYF. DNA of the CDR3: TGTGCCATCAAAACGGGACACTCCTACGAGCAGTACTTC.

This clone was recorded at least ten times. This chain joins TRBV27 and TRBJ2-7; weak D call: TRBD2 (5 bases). The V end was cut by 3 bases, the J end by 7 bases, with 13 bases between. The CDR3 is 13 residues long. CDR1 is MNHEY and CDR2 is SMNVEV in the germline V gene (reference sequence). CDR3 sequence reads: CASSFGTQREQYF. As DNA, the CDR3 is TGTGCCAGCAGTTTTGGCACTCAGCGGGAGCAGTACTTC.

In its sample, this clone was seen many times. The V gene is TRBV7-9, the J gene TRBJ1-2, with TRBD1 as a possible D gene (6 bases). CDR1 and CDR2 from the germline V gene are SEHNR and FQNEAQ (reference sequence). V was shortened by 0 bases and J by 8 bases, with 16 bases between the two germline ends. This CDR3 is built from 15 residues. The CDR3 loop is CASSLALTGSWGYTF. CDR3 DNA: TGTGCCAGCAGCTTAGCCCTGACAGGCTCCTGGGGCTACACCTTC.

This clone showed up many times. CDR3 in amino acids: CASSLWGPGYEQYF. The CDR3 coding sequence is TGTGCCAGCAGCTTATGGGGGCCGGGCTACGAGCAGTACTTC. J is TRBJ2-7 and V is TRBV7-2; D is possibly TRBD1 (6 bases). The CDR3 contains 14 residues. Germline V gene data show CDR1 as SGHTA and CDR2 as FQGNSA. Deletions cut 2 bases from V and 3 bases from J, with 11 bases between. Using reference TRBV7-2 and TRBJ2-7 for the parts outside the CDR3, the full variable domain is GAGVSQSPSNKVTEKGKDVELRCDPISGHTALYWYRQSLGQGLEFLIYFQGNSAPDKSGLPSDRFSAERTGGSVSTLTIQRTQQEDSAVYLCASSLWGPGYEQYFGPGTRLTVT.

This clone was seen a handful of times. The V call is TRBV5-4, the J call TRBJ1-1; D is perhaps TRBD1 (5 bases). The CDR3 has 17 residues. Trimming removed 4 bases from V and 0 bases from J, with 19 bases in between. Germline V gives CDR1 SGHNT, CDR2 YYREEE (reference sequence). CDR3 protein: CASSRTGHRFMNTEAFF. The CDR3, as DNA: TGTGCCAGCAGCCGAACAGGACACCGCTTCATGAACACTGAAGCTTTCTTT.

This clone has at least ten counts. The chain carries TRBV5-4 and TRBJ2-1, with 12 bases lining up with TRBD2. The CDR3 is 15 amino acids. The germline V gene encodes CDR1 SGHNT and CDR2 YYREEE (reference sequence). With 2 bases clipped from V and 9 bases from J, the junction kept 6 bases outside the gene matches. CDR3 loop: CASSFLAGGPGEQFF. The CDR3 coding sequence is TGTGCCAGCAGCTTCCTAGCGGGGGGGCCGGGTGAGCAGTTCTTC.

This clone was observed many times. The chain carries TRBV11-2 and TRBJ1-2, with 9 nucleotides matching TRBD1. The trim removed 5 bases at V and 3 bases at J, leaving 7 bases unmatched. CDR1 and CDR2 from the germline V gene are SGHAT and FQNNGV. This CDR3 has 15 amino acids. CDR3 protein: CASSPRTGADYGYTF. CDR3 in DNA: TGTGCCAGCAGCCCAAGGACAGGGGCGGACTATGGCTACACCTTC.